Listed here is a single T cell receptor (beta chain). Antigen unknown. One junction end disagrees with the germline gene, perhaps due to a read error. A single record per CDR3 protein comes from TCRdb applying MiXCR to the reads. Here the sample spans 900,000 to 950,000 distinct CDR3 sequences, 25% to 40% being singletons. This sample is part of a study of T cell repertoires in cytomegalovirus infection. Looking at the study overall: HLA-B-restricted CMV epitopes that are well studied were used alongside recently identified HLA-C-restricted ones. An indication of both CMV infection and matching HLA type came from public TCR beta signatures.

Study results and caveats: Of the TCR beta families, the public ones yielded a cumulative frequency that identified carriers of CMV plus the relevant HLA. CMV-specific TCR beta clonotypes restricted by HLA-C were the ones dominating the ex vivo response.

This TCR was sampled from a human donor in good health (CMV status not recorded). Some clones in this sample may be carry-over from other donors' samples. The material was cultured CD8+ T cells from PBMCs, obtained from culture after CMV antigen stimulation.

CDR3 residues: CARSLEGTLNEKLFF. The CDR3 DNA reads as TGTGCCAGGAGCTTAGAGGGGACACTTAATGAAAAACTGTTTTTT. This chain connects TRBV7-6 to TRBJ1-4, with a tentative D call TRBD1 (6 bases). This CDR3 contains 15 residues. CDR1 and CDR2 (germline): SGHVS, FNYEAQ.